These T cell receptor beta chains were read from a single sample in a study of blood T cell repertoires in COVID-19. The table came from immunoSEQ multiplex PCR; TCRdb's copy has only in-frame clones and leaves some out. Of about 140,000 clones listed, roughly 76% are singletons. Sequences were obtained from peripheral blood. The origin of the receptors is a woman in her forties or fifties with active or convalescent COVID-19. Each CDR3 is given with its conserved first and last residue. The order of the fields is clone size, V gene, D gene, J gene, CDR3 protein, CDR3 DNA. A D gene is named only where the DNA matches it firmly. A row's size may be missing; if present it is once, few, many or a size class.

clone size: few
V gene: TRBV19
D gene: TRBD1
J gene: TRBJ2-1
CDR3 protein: CASSRDRSYNEQFF
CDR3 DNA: TGTGCCAGTAGTAGGGACAGGTCCTACAATGAGCAGTTCTTC

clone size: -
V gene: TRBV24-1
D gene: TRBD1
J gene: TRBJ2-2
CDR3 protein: CATSDPRQGDTGELFF
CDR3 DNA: TGTGCCACCAGTGACCCCCGACAGGGCGACACCGGGGAGCTGTTTTTT

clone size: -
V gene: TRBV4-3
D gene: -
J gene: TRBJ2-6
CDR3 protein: CASSQETAGFGANVLTF
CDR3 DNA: TGCGCCAGCAGCCAAGAAACCGCAGGGTTCGGGGCCAACGTCCTGACTTTC

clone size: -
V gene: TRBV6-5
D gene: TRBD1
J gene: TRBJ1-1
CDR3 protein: CASRGQGSGNTEAFF
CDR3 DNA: TGTGCCAGCAGGGGACAGGGGAGCGGGAACACTGAAGCTTTCTTT

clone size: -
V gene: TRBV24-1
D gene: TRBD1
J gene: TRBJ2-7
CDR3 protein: CATSDSWTGLYEQYF
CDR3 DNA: TGTGCCACCAGTGATTCGTGGACAGGCCTCTACGAGCAGTACTTC

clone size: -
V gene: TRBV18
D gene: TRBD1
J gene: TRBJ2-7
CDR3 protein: CASSPAGGLAAYEQYF
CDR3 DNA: TGTGCCAGCTCCCCAGCAGGGGGTCTAGCTGCCTACGAGCAGTACTTC

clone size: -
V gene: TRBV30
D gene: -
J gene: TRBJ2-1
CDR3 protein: CAWSDNEQFF
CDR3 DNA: TGTGCCTGGAGCGACAATGAGCAGTTCTTC

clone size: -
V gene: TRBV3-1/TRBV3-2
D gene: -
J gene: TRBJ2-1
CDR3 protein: CASSRRGNEQFF
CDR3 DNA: TGTGCCAGCAGCCGCCGGGGCAATGAGCAGTTCTTC

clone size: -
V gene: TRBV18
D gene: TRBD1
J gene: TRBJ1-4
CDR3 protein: CASSPSAGGEKLFF
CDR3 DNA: TGTGCCAGCTCACCCTCGGCAGGGGGGGAAAAACTGTTTTTT

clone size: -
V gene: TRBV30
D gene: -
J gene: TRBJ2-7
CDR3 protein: CAWSTNYEQYF
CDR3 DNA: TGTGCCTGGAGTACTAACTACGAGCAGTACTTC

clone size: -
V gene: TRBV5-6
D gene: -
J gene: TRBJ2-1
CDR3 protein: CASSLRDSPYNEQFF
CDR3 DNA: TGTGCCAGCAGCTTAAGAGACAGTCCCTACAATGAGCAGTTCTTC

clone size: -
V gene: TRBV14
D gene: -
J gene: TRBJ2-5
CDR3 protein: CASSPQLETQYF
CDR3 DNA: TGTGCCAGCAGCCCACAGCTCGAGACCCAGTACTTC

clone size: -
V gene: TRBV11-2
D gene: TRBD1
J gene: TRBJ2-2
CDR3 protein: CASSPDRAQAGELFF
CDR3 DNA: TGTGCCAGCAGCCCGGACAGGGCTCAGGCCGGGGAGCTGTTTTTT

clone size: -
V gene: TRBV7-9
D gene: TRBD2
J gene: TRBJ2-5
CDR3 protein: CASSLGTSGETQYF
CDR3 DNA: TGTGCCAGCAGCTTAGGGACTAGCGGAGAGACCCAGTACTTC

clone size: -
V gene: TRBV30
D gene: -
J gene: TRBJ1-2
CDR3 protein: CAWSLPRQGYGYTF
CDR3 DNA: TGTGCCTGGAGCCTACCCCGGCAGGGATATGGCTACACCTTC

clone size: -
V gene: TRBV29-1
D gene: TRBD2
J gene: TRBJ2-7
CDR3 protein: CSVDWGGENQYF
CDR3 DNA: TGCAGCGTTGACTGGGGAGGGGAAAACCAGTACTTC

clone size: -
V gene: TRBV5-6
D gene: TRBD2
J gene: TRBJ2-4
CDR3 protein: CASSTGTPVAGRDIQYF
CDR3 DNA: TGTGCCAGCAGCACCGGGACTCCGGTAGCGGGAAGGGACATTCAGTACTTC

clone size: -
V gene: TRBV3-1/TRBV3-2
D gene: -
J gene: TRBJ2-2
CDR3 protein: CASKQAPNTGELFF
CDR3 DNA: TGTGCCAGCAAACAGGCTCCGAACACCGGGGAGCTGTTTTTT

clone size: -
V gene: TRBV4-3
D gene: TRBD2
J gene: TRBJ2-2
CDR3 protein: CASSRSSGRGTGELFF
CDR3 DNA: TGCGCCAGCAGCCGATCTAGCGGGAGGGGGACCGGGGAGCTGTTTTTT

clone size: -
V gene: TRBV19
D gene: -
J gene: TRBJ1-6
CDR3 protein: CASSITGTTYNSPLHF
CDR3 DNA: TGTGCCAGTAGTATCACAGGGACGACCTATAATTCACCCCTCCACTTT

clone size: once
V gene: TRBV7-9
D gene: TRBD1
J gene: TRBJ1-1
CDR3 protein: CASSPGTGEVSTEAFF
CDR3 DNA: TGTGCCAGCAGCCCCGGGACAGGGGAAGTGAGCACTGAAGCTTTCTTT

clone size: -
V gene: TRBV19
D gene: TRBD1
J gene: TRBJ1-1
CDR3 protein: CASTPRWGTGEGAFF
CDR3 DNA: TGTGCCAGTACCCCCCGTTGGGGGACAGGGGAAGGGGCTTTCTTT

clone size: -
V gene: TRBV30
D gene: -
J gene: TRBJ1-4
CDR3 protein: CASYQGRSGPSEKLFF
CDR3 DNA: TGTGCTTCATACCAGGGCAGATCAGGTCCGAGCGAAAAACTGTTTTTT

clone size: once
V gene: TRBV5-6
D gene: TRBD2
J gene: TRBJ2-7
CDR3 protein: CASRIFSGTSGYEQYF
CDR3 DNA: TGTGCCAGCAGAATTTTTTCCGGGACTAGCGGCTACGAGCAGTACTTC

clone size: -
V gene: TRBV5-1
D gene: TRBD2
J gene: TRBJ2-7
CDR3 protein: CASMRSGTSGDQYF
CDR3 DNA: TGCGCCAGCATGAGGTCCGGGACTAGCGGGGATCAGTACTTC

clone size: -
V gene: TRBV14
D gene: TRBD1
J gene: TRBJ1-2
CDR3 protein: CASSPQGVNYGYTF
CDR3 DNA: TGTGCCAGCAGCCCACAGGGGGTTAACTATGGCTACACCTTC

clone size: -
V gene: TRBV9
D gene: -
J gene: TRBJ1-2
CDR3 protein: CASSGQGPANYGYTF
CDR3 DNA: TGTGCCAGCAGCGGCCAGGGTCCGGCTAACTATGGCTACACCTTC

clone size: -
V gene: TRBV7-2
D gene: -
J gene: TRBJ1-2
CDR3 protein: CASSLGQGLGYTF
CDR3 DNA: TGTGCCAGCAGCTTAGGCCAGGGACTGGGCTACACCTTC

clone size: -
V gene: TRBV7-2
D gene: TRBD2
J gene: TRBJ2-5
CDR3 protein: CASSVAGGGETQYF
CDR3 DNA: TGTGCCAGCAGCGTAGCGGGAGGGGGGGAGACCCAGTACTTC

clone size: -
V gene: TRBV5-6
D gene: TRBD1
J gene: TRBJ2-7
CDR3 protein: CASSLRRDRPPKNSYEQYF
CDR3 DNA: TGTGCCAGCAGCCTCCGGCGGGACAGGCCACCAAAGAACAGCTACGAGCAGTACTTC

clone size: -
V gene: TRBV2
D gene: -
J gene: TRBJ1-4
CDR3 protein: CASSVPEWEKLFF
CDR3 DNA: TGTGCCAGCAGTGTCCCTGAGTGGGAAAAACTGTTTTTT